These 9 T cell receptor beta chains share one sample of origin, sequenced in a study of T cells in localized non-small cell lung cancer. Clones were read by immunoSEQ multiplex PCR, and TCRdb kept only the in-frame ones, dropping some. The data show tens of thousands of clones, roughly 87% seen once. The sample in question was peripheral blood, obtained before any cancer treatment. These receptors came from a male donor aged 60 or older with stage III squamous cell lung carcinoma.

The gene calls are TRBV7-9 and TRBJ2-3; D ambiguous. CDR1 is SEHNR, CDR2 FQNEAQ, per germline (reference sequence). The CDR3 is made up of 17 amino acids. The V end lost 5 bases, the J end lost 0 bases, and 18 bases lay between the germline ends. CDR3: CASSASRTEPSTDTQYF. Written as DNA, the CDR3 is TGTGCCAGCAGCGCAAGCCGGACCGAACCTAGCACAGATACGCAGTATTTT.

This chain joins TRBV18 and TRBJ1-5; 7 nucleotides agree with TRBD1. Trimming at V came to 2 bases and at J to 7 bases, leaving 8 bases not matched to a gene. The CDR3 extends over 15 amino acids. Per the germline V gene, CDR1 is KGHSH and CDR2 is LQKENI. The CDR3 DNA reads as TGTGCCAGCTCACCAGCGACAGGGACCGGACAGCCCCAGCATTTT. Protein: CASSPATGTGQPQHF.

In its sample, this clone was seen once. The rearrangement links TRBV5-1 to TRBJ1-2; the match to TRBD1 covers 8 bases. This CDR3 contains 14 residues. Germline values: CDR1 SGHRS, CDR2 YFSETQ. V shed 3 bases, J shed 2 bases, and the junction held 3 bases outside the gene matches. CDR3 sequence (DNA): TGCGCCAGCAGCTCTGACAGGGGCAACTATGGCTACACCTTC. Protein sequence: CASSSDRGNYGYTF. Using reference TRBV5-1 and TRBJ1-2 for the parts outside the CDR3, the full variable domain is KAGVTQTPRYLIKTRGQQVTLSCSPISGHRSVSWYQQTPGQGLQFLFEYFSETQRNKGNFPGRFSGRQFSNSRSEMNVSTLELGDSALYLCASSSDRGNYGYTFGSGTRLTVV.

This clone has just a few counts. This rearrangement joins TRBV14 to TRBJ1-1; maybe TRBD1 (5 bases). V lost 1 base to trimming and J lost 0 bases, with 24 bases between them. The germline gives CDR1 SGHDN, CDR2 FVKESK. The CDR3 sequence is 20 residues long. DNA of the CDR3: TGTGCCAGCAGCCAAGGAGACGTCGTCTCGGGGAGGGGTATGAACACTGAAGCTTTCTTT. The encoded protein is CASSQGDVVSGRGMNTEAFF.

This chain uses TRBV6-1 with TRBJ1-5; D is perhaps TRBD1 (5 bases). Germline CDR1 and CDR2: MNHNS and SASEGT. V lost 3 bases to trimming and J lost 5 bases, with 11 bases between them. The CDR3 covers 14 residues. The CDR3 DNA follows: TGTGCCAGCAGTGATTGGCAGGGTGATCAGCCCCAGCATTTT. Protein product: CASSDWQGDQPQHF.

J is TRBJ2-5 and V is TRBV5-4; TRBD1 aligns across 8 bases. Germline lookup yields CDR1 SGHNT and CDR2 YYREEE (reference sequence). This CDR3 region has 13 residues. V shed 4 bases, J shed 4 bases, and the junction held 3 bases outside the gene matches. The CDR3 here is CASSLQGGETQYF. The CDR3 nucleotides read TGTGCCAGCAGCCTACAGGGGGGAGAGACCCAGTACTTC.

The gene calls are TRBV11-1 and TRBJ1-1; D call uncertain. The CDR3 runs to 15 residues. CDR1 and CDR2 from the germline V gene are SGHAT and FQDESV (reference sequence). Deletions cut 2 bases from V and 6 bases from J, with 16 bases between. Here the CDR3 reads CASSLRDWPRSEAFF. DNA for the CDR3: TGTGCCAGCAGCTTAAGAGACTGGCCGAGATCTGAAGCTTTCTTT.

The chain joins TRBV5-1 to TRBJ1-1; D ambiguous. V dropped 3 bases and J dropped 5 bases, with 11 bases sitting between them. Germline assignment: CDR1 SGHRS and CDR2 YFSETQ. The CDR3 sequence is 13 residues long. The CDR3: CASSSWGDTEAFF. In DNA, the CDR3 is TGCGCCAGCAGCTCTTGGGGAGATACTGAAGCTTTCTTT.

The table lists this clone with a count of one. The chain combines TRBV10-1 with TRBJ2-1; no firm D call. The CDR3 contains 12 residues. Germline V lookup: CDR1 WNHNN, CDR2 SYGVQD (reference sequence). V gave up 10 bases and J gave up 6 bases, with 13 bases separating them. CDR3 sequence reads: CATAGSPNEQFF. For the CDR3, the DNA is TGCGCCACCGCCGGCAGCCCCAATGAGCAGTTCTTC.